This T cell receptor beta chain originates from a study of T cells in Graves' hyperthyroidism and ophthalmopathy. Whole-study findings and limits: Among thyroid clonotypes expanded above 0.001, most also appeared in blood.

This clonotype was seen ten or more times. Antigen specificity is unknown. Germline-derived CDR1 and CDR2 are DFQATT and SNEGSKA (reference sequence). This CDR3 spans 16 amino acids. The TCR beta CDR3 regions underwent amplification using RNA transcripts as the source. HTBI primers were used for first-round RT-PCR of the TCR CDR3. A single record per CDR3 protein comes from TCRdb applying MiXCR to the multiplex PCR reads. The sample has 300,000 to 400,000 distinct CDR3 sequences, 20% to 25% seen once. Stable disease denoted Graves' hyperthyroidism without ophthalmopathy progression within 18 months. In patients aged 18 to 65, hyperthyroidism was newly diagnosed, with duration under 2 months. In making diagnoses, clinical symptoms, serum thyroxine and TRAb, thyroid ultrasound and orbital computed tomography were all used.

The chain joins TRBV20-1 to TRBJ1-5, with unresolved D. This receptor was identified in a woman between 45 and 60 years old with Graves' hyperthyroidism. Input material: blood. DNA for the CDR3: TGCAGGCTACCCCCACAGAACCCACTTAGCAATCAGCCCCAGCATTTT. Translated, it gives CRLPPQNPLSNQPQHF.